This T cell receptor (beta chain) derives from a study of blood T cell repertoires in COVID-19. Study at large: Samples came from the United States, Italy and Spain, spanning acute and convalescent COVID-19.

In the original analysis: Scientists estimated how many nucleated cells there were by amplifying reference gene primers. TCRdb's copy holds only in-frame clones and misses some; the assay was immunoSEQ multiplex PCR. V, J and clone size were drawn from that table, and D and trimming were deduced from the DNA. The data show a few hundred thousand clones, with 85% to 90% seen just once and around 11% held by the top ten. V lost 0 bases and J 5 bases, leaving 10 bases between the germline ends. Germline CDR1 and CDR2: MNHEY and SVGAGI. CDR3 length: 15 residues. The chain combines TRBV6-5 with TRBJ1-4; TRBD1 is a possible D gene (6 bases). This sequence was found in a woman younger than 45 with COVID-19, enrolled during active disease. The sample consisted of peripheral blood. The CDR3 DNA is TGTGCCAGCAGTTACTCGGGGGCTCTCAATGAAAAACTGTTTTTT. It specifies CASSYSGALNEKLFF.